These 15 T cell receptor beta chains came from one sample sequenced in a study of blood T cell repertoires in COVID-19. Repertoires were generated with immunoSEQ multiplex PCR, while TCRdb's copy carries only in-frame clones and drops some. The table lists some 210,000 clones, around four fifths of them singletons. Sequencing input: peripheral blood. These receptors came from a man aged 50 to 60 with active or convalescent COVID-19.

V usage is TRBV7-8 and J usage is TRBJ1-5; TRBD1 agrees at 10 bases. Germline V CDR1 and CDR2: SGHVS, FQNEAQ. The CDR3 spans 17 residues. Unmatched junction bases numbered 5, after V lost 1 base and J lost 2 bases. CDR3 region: CASSLGGTGVRNQPQHF. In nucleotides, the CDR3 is TGTGCCAGCAGCTTAGGGGGGACAGGGGTTCGCAATCAGCCCCAGCATTTT.

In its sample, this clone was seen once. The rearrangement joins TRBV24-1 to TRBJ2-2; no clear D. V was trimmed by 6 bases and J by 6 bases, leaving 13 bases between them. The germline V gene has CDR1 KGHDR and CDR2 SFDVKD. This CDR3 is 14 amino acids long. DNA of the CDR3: TGTGCCACCAGTCACCTCGAGAGTTCCGGGGAGCTGTTTTTT. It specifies CATSHLESSGELFF.

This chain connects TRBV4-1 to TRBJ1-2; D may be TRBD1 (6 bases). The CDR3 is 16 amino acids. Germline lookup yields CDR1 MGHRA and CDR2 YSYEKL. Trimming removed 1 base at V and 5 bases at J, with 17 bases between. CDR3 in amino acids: CASSQGGGRGSYGYTF. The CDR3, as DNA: TGCGCCAGCAGCCAAGGAGGGGGGAGGGGCAGTTATGGCTACACCTTC.

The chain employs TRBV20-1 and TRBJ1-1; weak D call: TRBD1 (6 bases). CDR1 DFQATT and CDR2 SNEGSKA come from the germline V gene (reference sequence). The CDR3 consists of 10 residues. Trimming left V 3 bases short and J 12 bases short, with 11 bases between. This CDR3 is CSASSGVTFF. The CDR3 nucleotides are TGCAGTGCTAGTTCAGGGGTAACTTTCTTT.

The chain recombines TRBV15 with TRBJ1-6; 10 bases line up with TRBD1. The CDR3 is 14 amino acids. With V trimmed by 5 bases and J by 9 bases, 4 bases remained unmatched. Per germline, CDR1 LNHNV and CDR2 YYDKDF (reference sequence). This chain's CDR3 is CATSVRDRGSPLHF. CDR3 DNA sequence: TGTGCCACCAGCGTCCGGGACAGGGGTTCACCCCTCCACTTT.

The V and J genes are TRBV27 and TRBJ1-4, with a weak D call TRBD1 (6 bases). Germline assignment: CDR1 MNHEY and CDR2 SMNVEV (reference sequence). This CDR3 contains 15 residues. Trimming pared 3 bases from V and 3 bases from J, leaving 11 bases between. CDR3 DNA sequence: TGTGCCAGCAGTTTGTGGGGGCTACCTAATGAAAAACTGTTTTTT. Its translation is CASSLWGLPNEKLFF.

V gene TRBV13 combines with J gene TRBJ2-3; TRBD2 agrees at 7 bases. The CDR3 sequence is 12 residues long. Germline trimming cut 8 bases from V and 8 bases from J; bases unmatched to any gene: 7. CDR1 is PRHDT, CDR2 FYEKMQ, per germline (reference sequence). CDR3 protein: CASSSGYGTQYF. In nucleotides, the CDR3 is TGTGCCAGCTCTAGCGGATACGGTACGCAGTATTTT.

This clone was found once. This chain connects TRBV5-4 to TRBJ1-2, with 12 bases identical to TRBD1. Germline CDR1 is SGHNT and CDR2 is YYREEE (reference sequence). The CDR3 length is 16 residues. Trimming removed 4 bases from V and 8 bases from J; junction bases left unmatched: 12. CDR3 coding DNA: TGTGCCAGCAGCCCCGGGACAGGGGGCGCTCCCTACGGCTACACCTTC. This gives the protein CASSPGTGGAPYGYTF.

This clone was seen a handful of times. DNA of the CDR3: TGTGCCAGCACCGCCCTAGTTTCCTACGAGCAGTACTTC. It encodes CASTALVSYEQYF. The gene calls are TRBV28 and TRBJ2-7, with D unclear. Trimming removed 7 bases at V and 1 base at J, with 11 bases between. The germline V gene has CDR1 MDHEN and CDR2 SYDVKM. The CDR3 consists of 13 residues.

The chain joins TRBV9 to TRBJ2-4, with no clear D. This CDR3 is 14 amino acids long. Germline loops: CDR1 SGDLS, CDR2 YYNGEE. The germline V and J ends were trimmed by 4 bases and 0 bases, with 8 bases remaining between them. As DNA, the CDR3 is TGTGCCAGCAGCCCGAACATAGCCAAAAACATTCAGTACTTC. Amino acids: CASSPNIAKNIQYF.

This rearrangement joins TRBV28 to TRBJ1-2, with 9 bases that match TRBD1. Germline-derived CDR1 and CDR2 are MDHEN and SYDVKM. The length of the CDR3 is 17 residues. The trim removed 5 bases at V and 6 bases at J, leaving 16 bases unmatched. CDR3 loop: CASSRWLTGGRDNGYTF. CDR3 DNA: TGTGCCAGCAGTCGATGGCTGACAGGGGGAAGGGACAATGGCTACACCTTC.

The chain's CDR3 is CASSPTRTSGEGEQYF. The CDR3 nucleotides read TGTGCCAGCAGCCCGACTAGGACTAGCGGGGAGGGCGAGCAGTACTTC. The J gene is TRBJ2-7, the V gene TRBV7-2, with 12 positions matching TRBD2. In germline, CDR1 is SGHTA, CDR2 FQGNSA. CDR3 length equals 16 residues. The J segment lost 6 bases and the V segment lost 5 bases, leaving 11 bases of the junction unmatched.

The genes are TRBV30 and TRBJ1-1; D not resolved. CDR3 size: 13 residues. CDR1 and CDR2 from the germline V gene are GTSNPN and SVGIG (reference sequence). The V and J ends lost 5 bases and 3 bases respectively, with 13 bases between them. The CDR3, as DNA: TGTGCCTGGGGAGAGCGTACGGACACTGAAGCTTTCTTT. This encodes CAWGERTDTEAFF.

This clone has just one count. DNA of the CDR3: TGTGCCAGCAGGAAGACTAGCGGGAGTCGATCCTACAATGAGCAGTTCTTC. Its translation: CASRKTSGSRSYNEQFF. The chain joins TRBV27 to TRBJ2-1, with 12 nucleotides matching TRBD2. Germline V CDR1 and CDR2: MNHEY, SMNVEV (reference sequence). With 6 bases clipped from V and 1 base from J, the junction kept 7 bases outside the gene matches. The CDR3 has 17 amino acids.

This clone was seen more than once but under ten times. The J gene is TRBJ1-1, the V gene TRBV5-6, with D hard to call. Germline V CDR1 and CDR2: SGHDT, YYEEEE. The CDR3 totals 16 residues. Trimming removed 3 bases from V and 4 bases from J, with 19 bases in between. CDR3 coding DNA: TGTGCCAGCAGCTCATGGACGGCGGGGTTTGCCACTGAAGCTTTCTTT. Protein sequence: CASSSWTAGFATEAFF.